Listed below are T cell receptor beta chains from one sample, sequenced in a study of blood T cells in healthy people across ages. TCRdb called the 5' RACE reads again in MiXCR, with one record for every CDR3 protein. The sample holds about 1,500,000 distinct CDR3 sequences, roughly 40% seen once. Specimen: blood. These TCRs come from a woman aged 18 to 35 in good health. CDR3s include the opening cysteine and the closing phenylalanine or tryptophan. Fields, in order: V gene, D gene, clone size, J gene, CDR3 protein, CDR3 DNA. D genes are given only for firm matches. Some rows mark clone size as missing; the rest say once, few, many or name a class of expanded clone.

V gene: TRBV9; D gene: TRBD1; clone size: NA; J gene: TRBJ2-3; CDR3 protein: CASEDRITDTQYF; CDR3 DNA: TGTGCCAGCGAGGACAGGATCACAGATACGCAGTATTTT
V gene: TRBV20-1; D gene: NA; clone size: NA; J gene: TRBJ2-3; CDR3 protein: CSARRATGSTDTQYF; CDR3 DNA: TGCAGTGCTCGTAGGGCGACGGGCAGCACAGATACGCAGTATTTT
V gene: TRBV7-2; D gene: NA; clone size: few; J gene: TRBJ2-7; CDR3 protein: CASSPVGTLNDYEQYF; CDR3 DNA: TGTGCCAGCAGCCCCGTCGGGACACTGAATGACTACGAGCAGTACTTC
V gene: TRBV2; D gene: TRBD1; clone size: NA; J gene: TRBJ2-7; CDR3 protein: CASSEAGQGVEQYF; CDR3 DNA: TGTGCCAGCAGTGAAGCGGGACAGGGGGTCGAGCAGTACTTC
V gene: TRBV12-3/TRBV12-4; D gene: TRBD2; clone size: NA; J gene: TRBJ2-1; CDR3 protein: CASSLGLAGGWEQFF; CDR3 DNA: TGTGCCAGCAGTTTAGGGCTAGCGGGGGGGTGGGAGCAGTTCTTC
V gene: TRBV28; D gene: NA; clone size: NA; J gene: TRBJ1-3; CDR3 protein: CASSPGVVRLSSGNTIYF; CDR3 DNA: TGTGCCAGCAGTCCGGGGGTCGTACGTCTGAGCTCTGGAAACACCATATATTTT
V gene: TRBV20-1; D gene: NA; clone size: NA; J gene: TRBJ2-1; CDR3 protein: CSAESSALGYEQFF; CDR3 DNA: TGCAGTGCTGAATCTAGCGCTCTAGGGTATGAGCAGTTCTTC
V gene: TRBV6-5; D gene: TRBD2; clone size: NA; J gene: TRBJ2-3; CDR3 protein: CASSYPQGRGGPDTQYF; CDR3 DNA: TGTGCCAGCAGTTACCCACAGGGGCGGGGGGGCCCAGATACGCAGTATTTT
V gene: TRBV5-1; D gene: NA; clone size: many; J gene: TRBJ2-3; CDR3 protein: CASSAYGGGSTDTQYF; CDR3 DNA: TGCGCCAGCAGCGCCTACGGAGGGGGCAGCACAGATACGCAGTATTTT
V gene: TRBV13; D gene: NA; clone size: NA; J gene: TRBJ2-3; CDR3 protein: CASSIGGLDTQYF; CDR3 DNA: TGTGCCAGCAGCATCGGGGGGCTAGATACGCAGTATTTT
V gene: TRBV27; D gene: NA; clone size: NA; J gene: TRBJ2-3; CDR3 protein: CASTTVLLDTQYF; CDR3 DNA: TGTGCCAGCACCACGGTCCTGTTGGATACGCAGTATTTT
V gene: TRBV12-3/TRBV12-4; D gene: TRBD1; clone size: NA; J gene: TRBJ2-6; CDR3 protein: CASRDRAGANVLTF; CDR3 DNA: TGTGCCAGCAGGGACAGGGCTGGGGCCAACGTCCTGACTTTC
V gene: TRBV5-1; D gene: NA; clone size: NA; J gene: TRBJ2-5; CDR3 protein: CASSEGGQFRSGEQYF; CDR3 DNA: TGCGCCAGCTCGGAGGGGGGCCAATTCCGTTCCGGTGAGCAGTACTTC
V gene: TRBV6-6; D gene: TRBD2; clone size: once; J gene: TRBJ2-1; CDR3 protein: CANRASGDEQFF; CDR3 DNA: TGTGCCAACCGGGCTAGCGGGGATGAGCAGTTCTTC
V gene: TRBV5-1; D gene: NA; clone size: many; J gene: TRBJ2-3; CDR3 protein: CASSLEGGSTDTQYF; CDR3 DNA: TGCGCCAGCAGCTTGGAGGGCGGGAGCACAGATACGCAGTATTTT
V gene: TRBV6-2/TRBV6-3; D gene: NA; clone size: few; J gene: TRBJ2-1; CDR3 protein: CASSYSGGGRFDNEQFF; CDR3 DNA: TGTGCCAGCAGTTACTCGGGTGGAGGGAGATTCGACAATGAGCAGTTCTTC
V gene: TRBV7-9; D gene: NA; clone size: once; J gene: TRBJ2-2; CDR3 protein: CASSQDSSNTGELFF; CDR3 DNA: TGTGCCAGCAGCCAGGACAGCTCGAACACCGGGGAGCTGTTTTTT
V gene: TRBV18; D gene: TRBD1; clone size: NA; J gene: TRBJ1-1; CDR3 protein: CVSSLDQGVTEAFF; CDR3 DNA: TGTGTCAGCTCACTAGACCAGGGGGTCACTGAAGCTTTCTTT
V gene: TRBV12-3/TRBV12-4; D gene: NA; clone size: NA; J gene: TRBJ2-3; CDR3 protein: CASSHLGYTQYF; CDR3 DNA: TGTGCCAGCAGCCATCTTGGGTATACGCAGTATTTT
V gene: TRBV12-3/TRBV12-4; D gene: NA; clone size: NA; J gene: TRBJ2-1; CDR3 protein: CASSPLGGAPGGQFF; CDR3 DNA: TGTGCCAGCAGCCCCCTTGGGGGGGCGCCCGGGGGGCAGTTCTTC
V gene: TRBV19; D gene: NA; clone size: NA; J gene: TRBJ1-1; CDR3 protein: CATALTDRPRSTEAFF; CDR3 DNA: TGTGCCACCGCGTTGACAGACAGACCCAGGAGCACTGAAGCTTTCTTT
V gene: TRBV7-7; D gene: TRBD1; clone size: NA; J gene: TRBJ2-1; CDR3 protein: CASSSTGTGPNEQFF; CDR3 DNA: TGTGCTAGCAGCTCCACCGGGACAGGGCCCAATGAGCAGTTCTTC
V gene: TRBV20-1; D gene: NA; clone size: few; J gene: TRBJ1-2; CDR3 protein: CSAREGVSINYGYTF; CDR3 DNA: TGCAGTGCTAGAGAGGGGGTCTCCATTAACTATGGCTACACCTTC
V gene: TRBV2; D gene: TRBD2; clone size: few; J gene: TRBJ2-3; CDR3 protein: CASTPARLAGGLADTQYF; CDR3 DNA: TGTGCCAGCACTCCGGCCCGCCTAGCGGGAGGGCTCGCAGATACGCAGTATTTT
V gene: TRBV6-2/TRBV6-3; D gene: TRBD1; clone size: once; J gene: TRBJ2-5; CDR3 protein: CASSFSGQGVGNEQYF; CDR3 DNA: TGTGCCAGCAGTTTCAGTGGACAGGGGGTTGGTAATGAGCAGTACTTC
V gene: TRBV10-3; D gene: TRBD2; clone size: few; J gene: TRBJ2-5; CDR3 protein: CAISLDGGETQYF; CDR3 DNA: TGTGCCATCAGTCTTGACGGGGGGGAGACCCAGTACTTC
V gene: TRBV6-5; D gene: NA; clone size: NA; J gene: TRBJ2-7; CDR3 protein: CASSSPVGNGSGQYF; CDR3 DNA: TGTGCCAGCAGTTCACCTGTCGGAAACGGAAGTGGGCAGTACTTC
V gene: TRBV10-3; D gene: NA; clone size: NA; J gene: TRBJ1-1; CDR3 protein: CAISESQGIAEAFF; CDR3 DNA: TGTGCCATCAGTGAGTCTCAGGGGATCGCTGAAGCTTTCTTT
V gene: TRBV4-2; D gene: TRBD1; clone size: NA; J gene: TRBJ1-4; CDR3 protein: CASSQTGTGEKLFF; CDR3 DNA: TGTGCCAGCAGCCAGACAGGGACGGGTGAAAAACTGTTTTTT
V gene: TRBV5-5; D gene: TRBD1; clone size: NA; J gene: TRBJ1-4; CDR3 protein: CASSQTQTGGNEKLFF; CDR3 DNA: TGTGCCAGCAGCCAGACACAGACAGGGGGCAATGAAAAACTGTTTTTT
V gene: TRBV9; D gene: NA; clone size: NA; J gene: TRBJ2-1; CDR3 protein: CASTTTGSSYNEQFF; CDR3 DNA: TGTGCCAGCACCACAACAGGGAGCTCCTACAATGAGCAGTTCTTC